This record concerns one T cell receptor beta chain sequence. The antigen is unknown. The sequenced template was cDNA made from the entire isolated RNA. The method was immunoSEQ multiplex PCR; TCRdb's version includes in-frame clones alone and lacks a portion of them. The data show approximately 330,000 clones, about 11% seen once. V shed 4 bases and J 0 bases; nucleotides not matched to a gene: 5. This CDR3 is 16 amino acids long. The germline gives CDR1 KGHSH, CDR2 LQKENI. This sample was included in a study of beta chain features in type 1 diabetes. CD4+ naive, central memory, regulatory and stem cell-like memory subsets were isolated by sorting on CD45RO/CCR7/CD25/CD127/CD95/CD27. Study-level findings and limits: Patients with type 1 diabetes carried fewer insertions and had more deletions at their VDJ junctions. PCR might favor shorter templates, but any such skew would affect patients and controls equally. cDNA sequencing could over-represent cells with high TCR expression.

The chain links TRBV18 to TRBJ2-2, with 7 bases lining up with TRBD2. The sequenced sample was naive CD4+ T cells from blood. This TCR was sampled from a woman aged 30 to 39 in good health. The CDR3 loop is CASSRSSGANTGELFF. The CDR3 DNA follows: TGTGCCAGCTCACGTTCTAGCGGAGCGAACACCGGGGAGCTGTTTTTT.